The 10 T cell receptor beta chains presented below share a single source sample, sequenced in a study of identical twins. TCRdb re-analysed the 5' RACE reads in MiXCR, keeping a single row per CDR3 protein. The sample consists of about 450,000 distinct CDR3 sequences, about a fifth of them appearing once. Sequencing used naive T cells sorted from blood. The receptors come from a man aged 50-59 years in good health.

In this sample, this clonotype turned up a few times. The gene calls are TRBV9 and TRBJ2-1; D possibly corresponds to TRBD1 (6 bases). Germline CDR1 and CDR2: SGDLS and YYNGEE. The V end lost 0 bases, the J end lost 6 bases, and 10 bases lay between the germline ends. There are 14 residues in the CDR3. CDR3 DNA sequence: TGTGCCAGCAGCGTAGGGACAGAGATCAATGAGCAGTTCTTC. It translates to CASSVGTEINEQFF. Full variable domain (remainder filled in from reference TRBV9 and TRBJ2-1): DSGVTQTPKHLITATGQRVTLRCSPRSGDLSVYWYQQSLDQGLQFLIQYYNGEERAKGNILERFSAQQFPDLHSELNLSSLELGDSALYFCASSVGTEINEQFFGPGTRLTVL.

The chain couples TRBV11-1 to TRBJ2-7; TRBD2 matches at 9 bases. Germline CDR1 reads SGHAT; CDR2 reads FQDESV (reference sequence). This CDR3 is 15 amino acids long. The trim removed 5 bases at V and 3 bases at J, leaving 8 bases unmatched. CDR3 loop: CASSQRLAVFYEQYF. CDR3 in DNA: TGTGCCAGCAGCCAAAGACTAGCGGTATTCTACGAGCAGTACTTC.

This clonotype turned up a few times. This chain joins TRBV5-1 and TRBJ2-3, with unresolved D. This CDR3 is built from 15 residues. The ends were cut back, 0 bases at V and 0 bases at J, with 8 bases in the middle. Germline lookup yields CDR1 SGHRS and CDR2 YFSETQ. The DNA for the CDR3 is TGCGCCAGCAGCTTGGGGGCGTATAGCACAGATACGCAGTATTTT. It codes for CASSLGAYSTDTQYF.

The chain employs TRBV27 and TRBJ2-2; TRBD2 agrees at 15 bases. The CDR3 consists of 19 residues. In germline, CDR1 is MNHEY, CDR2 SMNVEV (reference sequence). The ends lost 5 bases at V and 1 base at J; junction bases unmatched: 8. This chain's CDR3 is CASSHGLAGGMLNTGELFF. CDR3 DNA: TGTGCCAGCAGTCATGGACTAGCGGGAGGGATGTTGAACACCGGGGAGCTGTTTTTT.

This clonotype was seen at least ten times. J is TRBJ2-2 and V is TRBV20-1, with TRBD2 as a possible D gene (5 bases). Germline assignment: CDR1 DFQATT and CDR2 SNEGSKA (reference sequence). Trimming removed 2 bases from V and 1 base from J, with 8 bases in between. The CDR3 extends over 14 amino acids. In nucleotides, the CDR3 is TGCAGTGCTAGACATCGGGGGAACACCGGGGAGCTGTTTTTT. This encodes CSARHRGNTGELFF.

This clonotype came up a few times. The chain joins TRBV28 to TRBJ1-1; D is uncertain. Trimming cost V 2 bases and J 8 bases, with 9 bases left between them. This CDR3 is built from 12 residues. Germline CDR1 reads MDHEN; CDR2 reads SYDVKM. The CDR3 loop is CASSLQTKEAFF. CDR3 DNA sequence: TGTGCCAGCAGTTTACAGACCAAAGAAGCTTTCTTT.

The DNA of the CDR3 is TGTGCCAGCAGCCAAGCAATAGCGGGGGCCTATGGCTACACCTTC. It yields the protein CASSQAIAGAYGYTF. This chain joins TRBV4-2 and TRBJ1-2, with D possibly being TRBD1 (6 bases). V shed 1 base and J shed 4 bases, with 13 bases lying between them. There are 15 residues in the CDR3. CDR1 is LGHNA and CDR2 is YNFKEQ in the germline V gene.

This clonotype was recorded many times. In DNA, the CDR3 is TGTGCCAGCAGCTTAGTAGGCGGGAGGGCGCACGGGGAGCTGTTTTTT. It is translated as CASSLVGGRAHGELFF. The chain uses TRBV7-2 and TRBJ2-2, with TRBD2 identical over 9 bases. Germline V CDR1 and CDR2: SGHTA, FQGNSA. CDR3 length: 16 residues. V was clipped by 1 base and J by 7 bases; unmatched bases: 7.

The rearrangement uses TRBV29-1 and TRBJ2-3; TRBD1 matches 8 bases. There are 14 residues in the CDR3. Per the germline V gene, CDR1 is SQVTM and CDR2 is ANQGSEA. Losses at the gene ends were 6 bases for V and 6 bases for J; bases not matched to a gene: 11. The CDR3 spells CSVVRTGQGDTQYF. The DNA of the CDR3 is TGCAGCGTCGTACGGACAGGGCAAGGGGATACGCAGTATTTT.

This clonotype was seen repeatedly, ten times or more. CDR3 sequence (DNA): TGCGCCAGCAGCCAAGGGACAGGGTGGTATGGCTACACCTTC. Protein: CASSQGTGWYGYTF. The gene calls are TRBV4-1 and TRBJ1-2; TRBD1 matches 8 bases. Germline CDR1 is MGHRA and CDR2 is YSYEKL. The ends lost 1 base at V and 5 bases at J; junction bases unmatched: 3. This CDR3 region has 14 residues.